Sequencing of this T cell receptor (beta chain) was carried out in a study of blood T cell repertoires in COVID-19. Study overall: Acute-phase and convalescent COVID-19 samples originated in the United States, Italy and Spain. The cDNA or gDNA used as material had been derived from T cells, B-cell-depleted T cells, or PBMCs.

Germline V gene sequence: CDR1 SGHTA, CDR2 FQGNSA. V was clipped by 1 base and J by 3 bases, with 12 bases between them. The CDR3 covers 15 residues. In the authors' methods: Amplification of reference gene primers was used by the study to estimate nucleated cell counts. Clones were sequenced by immunoSEQ multiplex PCR, and TCRdb holds only the in-frame ones, with some missing. The DNA was the basis for D and trimming; V, J and clone size are from that table. The table shows about 200,000 clones, with under 90% occurring only once. The TCR sequence derives from a person aged 65 to 79 with COVID-19, enrolled during active disease. The chain has TRBV7-2 and TRBJ1-2; D remains ambiguous. Source material: peripheral blood. The CDR3 protein is CASSLGPNVDYGYTF. The CDR3 DNA is TGTGCCAGCAGCTTAGGCCCTAATGTTGACTATGGCTACACCTTC. Complete variable domain (other parts from reference TRBV7-2 and TRBJ1-2): GAGVSQSPSNKVTEKGKDVELRCDPISGHTALYWYRQSLGQGLEFLIYFQGNSAPDKSGLPSDRFSAERTGGSVSTLTIQRTQQEDSAVYLCASSLGPNVDYGYTFGSGTRLTVV.